The 2 T cell receptor beta chains given below trace back to one sample, sequenced in a study of read filtering for tumor transcriptome and immune sequencing. The library was built from about 370 ng RNA with molecular barcoded adaptors for alpha/delta and beta/gamma chains. TCRdb recomputed calls from the reads with MiXCR, one row per CDR3 protein. This table holds roughly 130,000 distinct CDR3 sequences, 13% found once. Sequencing was carried out using a population of CD138-negative cells sorted from bone marrow. The source of these receptors is a donor over 35 with multiple myeloma.

The V call is TRBV9, the J call TRBJ1-5, with a tentative D call TRBD1 (5 bases). Germline V lookup: CDR1 SGDLS, CDR2 YYNGEE. The CDR3 is 14 amino acids. The germline V and J ends were trimmed by 0 bases and 3 bases, with 7 bases remaining between them. CDR3 sequence (DNA): TGTGCCAGCAGCGTAGGAGGGGTCAATCAGCCCCAGCATTTT. Protein: CASSVGGVNQPQHF. Drawing the rest from reference TRBV9 and TRBJ1-5, the complete variable domain is DSGVTQTPKHLITATGQRVTLRCSPRSGDLSVYWYQQSLDQGLQFLIQYYNGEERAKGNILERFSAQQFPDLHSELNLSSLELGDSALYFCASSVGGVNQPQHFGDGTRLSIL.

The gene calls are TRBV18 and TRBJ2-1, with 7 bases that match TRBD1. J gave up 8 bases and V 6 bases, and 19 bases lay outside the gene matches. From germline, CDR1 is KGHSH and CDR2 LQKENI. This CDR3 comprises 17 residues. The CDR3 spells CASSQRSTGHLRDEQFF. In nucleotides, the CDR3 is TGTGCCAGCTCCCAAAGATCGACAGGGCATCTTAGGGATGAGCAGTTCTTC.